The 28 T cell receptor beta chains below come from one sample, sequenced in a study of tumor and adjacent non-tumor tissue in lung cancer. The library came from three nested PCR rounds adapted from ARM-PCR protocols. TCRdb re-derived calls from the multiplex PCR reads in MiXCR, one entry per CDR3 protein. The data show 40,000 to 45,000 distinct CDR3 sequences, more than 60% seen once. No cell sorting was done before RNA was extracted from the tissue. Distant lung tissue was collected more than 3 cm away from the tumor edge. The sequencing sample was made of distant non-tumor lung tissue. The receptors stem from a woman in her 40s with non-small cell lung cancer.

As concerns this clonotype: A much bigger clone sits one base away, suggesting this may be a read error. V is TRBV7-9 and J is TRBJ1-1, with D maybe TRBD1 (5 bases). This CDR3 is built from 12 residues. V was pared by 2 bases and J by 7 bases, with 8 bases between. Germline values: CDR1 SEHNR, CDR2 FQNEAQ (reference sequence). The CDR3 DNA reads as TGTGCCAGCAGCTTAAAGGGGAGTGAAGCTTTCTTT. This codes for CASSLKGSEAFF.

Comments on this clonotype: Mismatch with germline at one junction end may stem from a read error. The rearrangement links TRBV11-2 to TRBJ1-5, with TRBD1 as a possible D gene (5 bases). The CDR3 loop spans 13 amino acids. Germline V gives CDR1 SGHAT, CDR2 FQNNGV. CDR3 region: CASSFSGCQPQHF. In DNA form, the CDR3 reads TGTGCTAGCAGCTTCTCAGGGTGTCAGCCCCAGCATTTT.

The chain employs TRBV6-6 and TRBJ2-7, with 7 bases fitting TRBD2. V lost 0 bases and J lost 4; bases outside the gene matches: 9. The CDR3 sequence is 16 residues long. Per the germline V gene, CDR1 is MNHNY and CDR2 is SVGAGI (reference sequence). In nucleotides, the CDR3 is TGTGCCAGCAGTTACTCGAGGACTGGGGGAGGGTACGAGCAGTACTTC. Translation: CASSYSRTGGGYEQYF.

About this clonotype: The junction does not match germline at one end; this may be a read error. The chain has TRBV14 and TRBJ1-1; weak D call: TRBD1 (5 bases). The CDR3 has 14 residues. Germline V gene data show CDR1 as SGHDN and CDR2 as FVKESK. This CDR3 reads CDSSQAGMNTEAFF. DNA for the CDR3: TGTGACAGCAGCCAGGCAGGGATGAACACTGAAGCTTTCTTT.

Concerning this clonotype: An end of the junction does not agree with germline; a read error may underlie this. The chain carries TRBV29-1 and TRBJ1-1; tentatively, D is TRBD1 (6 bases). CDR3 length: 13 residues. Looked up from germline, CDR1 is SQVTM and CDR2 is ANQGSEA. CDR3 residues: CSVLSHRDTEAFF. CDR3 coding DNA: TGCAGCGTATTATCCCACAGGGACACAGAAGCTTTCTTT.

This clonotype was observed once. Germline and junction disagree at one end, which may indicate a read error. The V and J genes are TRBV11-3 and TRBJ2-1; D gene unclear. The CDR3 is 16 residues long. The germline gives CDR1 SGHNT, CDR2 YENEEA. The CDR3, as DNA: TGCGCCAGCAGCCCAAGACCTAGGAGCTCCAATAATGAGCAGTTCTTC. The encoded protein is CASSPRPRSSNNEQFF.

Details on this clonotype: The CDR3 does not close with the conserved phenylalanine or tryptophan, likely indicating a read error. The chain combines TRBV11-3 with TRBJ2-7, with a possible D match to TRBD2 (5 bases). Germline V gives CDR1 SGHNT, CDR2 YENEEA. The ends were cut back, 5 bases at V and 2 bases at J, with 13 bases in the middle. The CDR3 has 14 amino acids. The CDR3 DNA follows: TGTGCCAGCAGCCCCGGAGAGGGTCCCTACGAGCAGTACCTC. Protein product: CASSPGEGPYEQYL.

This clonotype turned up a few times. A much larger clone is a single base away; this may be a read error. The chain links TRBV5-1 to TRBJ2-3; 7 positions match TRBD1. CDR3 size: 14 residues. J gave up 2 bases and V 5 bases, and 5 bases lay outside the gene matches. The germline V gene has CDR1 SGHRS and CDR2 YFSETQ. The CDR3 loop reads CASRPGQTTDTQYF. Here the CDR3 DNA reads TGCGCCAGCAGACCGGGACAGACCACAGATACGCAGTATTTT.

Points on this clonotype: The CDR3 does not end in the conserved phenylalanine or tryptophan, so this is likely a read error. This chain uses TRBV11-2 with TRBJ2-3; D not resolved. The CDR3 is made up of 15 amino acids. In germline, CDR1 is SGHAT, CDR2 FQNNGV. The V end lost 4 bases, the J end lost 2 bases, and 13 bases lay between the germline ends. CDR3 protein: CASSSERINTDTQYS. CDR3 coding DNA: TGTGCCAGCAGCTCTGAGAGGATAAACACAGATACGCAGTATTCT.

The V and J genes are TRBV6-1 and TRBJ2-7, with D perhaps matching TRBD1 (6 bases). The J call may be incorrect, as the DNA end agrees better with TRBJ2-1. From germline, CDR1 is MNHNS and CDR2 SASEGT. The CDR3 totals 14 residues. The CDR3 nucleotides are TGTGCCAGCAACCTGCAGGGGCTCGCCTACGAGCAGTTCTTC. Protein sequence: CASNLQGLAYEQFF.

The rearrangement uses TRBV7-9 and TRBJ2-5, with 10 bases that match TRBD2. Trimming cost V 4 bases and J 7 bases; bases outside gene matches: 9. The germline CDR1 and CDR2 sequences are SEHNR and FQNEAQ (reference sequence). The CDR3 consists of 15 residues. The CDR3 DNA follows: TGTGCCAGCAGCTCGCTAGCGGGGGCTTGGGTGACCCAGTACTTC. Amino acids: CASSSLAGAWVTQYF.

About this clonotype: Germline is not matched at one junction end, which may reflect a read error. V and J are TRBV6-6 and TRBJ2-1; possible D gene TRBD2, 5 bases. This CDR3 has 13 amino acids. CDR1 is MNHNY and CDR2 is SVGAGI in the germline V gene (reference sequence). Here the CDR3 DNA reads TGTGTCAGCAACCCCCAGCGGAGCGATGAGCAGTTCTTC. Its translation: CVSNPQRSDEQFF.

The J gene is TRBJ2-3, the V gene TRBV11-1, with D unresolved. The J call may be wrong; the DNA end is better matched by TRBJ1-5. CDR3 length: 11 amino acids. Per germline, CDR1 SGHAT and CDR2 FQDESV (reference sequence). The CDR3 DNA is TGTGCCAGCAGCTCTCTGAGCGGGCAGCATTTT. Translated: CASSSLSGQHF.

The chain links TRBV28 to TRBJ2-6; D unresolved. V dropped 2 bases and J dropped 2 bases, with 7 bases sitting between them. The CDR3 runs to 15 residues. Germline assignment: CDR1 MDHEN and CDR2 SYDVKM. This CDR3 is CASSLGNPGANVLTF. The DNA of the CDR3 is TGTGCCAGCAGTTTAGGGAATCCTGGGGCCAACGTCCTGACTTTC. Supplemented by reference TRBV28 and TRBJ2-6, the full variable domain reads DVKVTQSSRYLVKRTGEKVFLECVQDMDHENMFWYRQDPGLGLRLIYFSYDVKMKEKGDIPEGYSVSREKKERFSLILESASTNQTSMYLCASSLGNPGANVLTFGAGSRLTVL.

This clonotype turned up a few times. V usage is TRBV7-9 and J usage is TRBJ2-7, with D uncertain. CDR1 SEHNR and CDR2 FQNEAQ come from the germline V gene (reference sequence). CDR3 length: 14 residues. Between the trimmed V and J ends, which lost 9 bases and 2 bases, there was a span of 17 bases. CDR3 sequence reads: CASRSGPSAYEQYF. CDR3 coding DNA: TGTGCCAGTCGGTCGGGCCCCTCAGCCTACGAGCAGTACTTC.

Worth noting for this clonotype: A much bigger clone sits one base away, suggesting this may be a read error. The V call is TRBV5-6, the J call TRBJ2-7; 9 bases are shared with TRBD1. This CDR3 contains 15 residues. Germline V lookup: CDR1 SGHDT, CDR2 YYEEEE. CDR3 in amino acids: CVSSDWDRDPYEQYF. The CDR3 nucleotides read TGTGTCAGCAGCGACTGGGACAGGGATCCCTACGAGCAGTACTTC.

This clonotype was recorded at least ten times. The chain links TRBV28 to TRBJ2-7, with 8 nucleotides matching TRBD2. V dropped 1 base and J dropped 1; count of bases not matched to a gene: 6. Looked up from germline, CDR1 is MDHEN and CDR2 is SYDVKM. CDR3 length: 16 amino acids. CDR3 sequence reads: CASSLLRGAASYEQYF. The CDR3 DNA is TGTGCCAGCAGTTTATTGCGGGGGGCGGCTTCCTACGAGCAGTACTTC.

The DNA for the CDR3 is TGCGCCAGCAGCGTGGGACAATTGAACACCGGGGAGCTGTTTTTT. It is translated as CASSVGQLNTGELFF. The V call is TRBV5-1, the J call TRBJ2-2; tentatively, D is TRBD1 (6 bases). Germline V gene lookup returns CDR1 SGHRS and CDR2 YFSETQ. CDR3 length: 15 residues. V was shortened by 4 bases and J by 1 base, with 11 bases between the two germline ends.

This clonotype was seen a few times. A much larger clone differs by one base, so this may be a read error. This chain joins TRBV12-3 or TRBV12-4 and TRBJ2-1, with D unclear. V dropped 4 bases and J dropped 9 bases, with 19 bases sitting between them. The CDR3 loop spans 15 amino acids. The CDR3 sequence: CASSSRVEPRSEQFF. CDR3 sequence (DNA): TGTGCCAGCAGTTCGAGAGTGGAACCGCGCAGTGAGCAGTTCTTC.

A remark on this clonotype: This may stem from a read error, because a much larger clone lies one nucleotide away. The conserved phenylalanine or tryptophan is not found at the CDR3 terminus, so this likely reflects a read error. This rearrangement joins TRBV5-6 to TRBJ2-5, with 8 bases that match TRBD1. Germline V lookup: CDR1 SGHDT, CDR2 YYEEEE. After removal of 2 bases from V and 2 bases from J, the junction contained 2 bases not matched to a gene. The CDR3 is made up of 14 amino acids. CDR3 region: CASSFGQGQETQYL. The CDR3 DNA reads TGTGCCAGCAGCTTCGGACAGGGTCAAGAGACCCAGTACTTG.

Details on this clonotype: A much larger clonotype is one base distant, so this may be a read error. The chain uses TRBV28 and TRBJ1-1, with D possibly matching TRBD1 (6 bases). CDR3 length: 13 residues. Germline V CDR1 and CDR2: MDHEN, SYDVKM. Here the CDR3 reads CTSSLGTRLEAFF. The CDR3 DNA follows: TGTACCAGCAGTCTAGGGACAAGGTTAGAGGCTTTCTTT.

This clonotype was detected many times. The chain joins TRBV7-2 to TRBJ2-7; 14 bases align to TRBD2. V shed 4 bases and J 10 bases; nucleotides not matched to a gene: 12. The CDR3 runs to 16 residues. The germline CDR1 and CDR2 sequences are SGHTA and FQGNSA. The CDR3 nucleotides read TGTGCCAGCAGCTCGCACTCGACTAGCGGGGGGGCCGGCCAGTACTTC. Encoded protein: CASSSHSTSGGAGQYF.

CDR3 coding DNA: TGTGCCAGCAGCCGGATTGGGACAGGGAATGAGCAGTTCTTC. Translation: CASSRIGTGNEQFF. The chain uses TRBV14 and TRBJ2-1; 9 bases are a match to TRBD1. From germline, CDR1 is SGHDN and CDR2 FVKESK. J was trimmed by 7 bases and V by 4 bases; bases with no gene match: 5. The CDR3 runs to 14 residues.

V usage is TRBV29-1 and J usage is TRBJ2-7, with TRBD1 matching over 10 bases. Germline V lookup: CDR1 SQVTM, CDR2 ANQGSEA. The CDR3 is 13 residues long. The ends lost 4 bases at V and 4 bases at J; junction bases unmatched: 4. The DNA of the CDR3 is TGCAGCGTTGTGGGACAGGGGCGTTACGAGCAGTACTTC. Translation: CSVVGQGRYEQYF.

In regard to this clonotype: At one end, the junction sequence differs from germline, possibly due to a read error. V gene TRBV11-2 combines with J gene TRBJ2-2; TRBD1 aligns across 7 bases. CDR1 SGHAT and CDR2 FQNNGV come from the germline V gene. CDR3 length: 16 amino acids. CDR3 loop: CACSTRQGSNTGELFF. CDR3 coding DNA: TGCGCCTGCAGCACCCGACAGGGATCCAACACCGGGGAGCTGTTTTTT.

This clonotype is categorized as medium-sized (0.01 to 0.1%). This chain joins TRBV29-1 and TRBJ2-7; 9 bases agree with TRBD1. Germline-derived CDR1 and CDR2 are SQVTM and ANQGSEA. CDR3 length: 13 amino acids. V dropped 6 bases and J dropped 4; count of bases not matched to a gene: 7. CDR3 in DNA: TGCAGCGTATCAACGGGACAGGGTTACGAGCAGTACTTC. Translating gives CSVSTGQGYEQYF.

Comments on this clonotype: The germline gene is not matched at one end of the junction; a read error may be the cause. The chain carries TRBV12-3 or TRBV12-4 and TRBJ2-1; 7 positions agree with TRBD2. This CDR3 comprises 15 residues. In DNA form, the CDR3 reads TGTGCCAGCATCCCCGTTAGCGGGTCCGACAATGGGCAGTTCTTC. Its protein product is CASIPVSGSDNGQFF.

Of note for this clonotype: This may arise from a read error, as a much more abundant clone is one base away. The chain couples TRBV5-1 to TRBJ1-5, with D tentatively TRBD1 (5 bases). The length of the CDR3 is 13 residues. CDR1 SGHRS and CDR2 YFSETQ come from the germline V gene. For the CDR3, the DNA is TGCGCCAGCAGCCTGACAGTTAATCAGTCCCAGCATTTT. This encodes CASSLTVNQSQHF.